The present T cell receptor (beta chain) was sequenced within a study of T cell repertoires in cytomegalovirus infection. Across the study: As its CMV epitopes, the study selected recently identified HLA-C-restricted and well-studied HLA-B-restricted targets. CMV infection and matching HLA type were both indicated by public TCR beta signatures.

Trimming left V 5 bases short and J 5 bases short, with 9 bases between. The CDR3 is made up of 12 amino acids. Germline V gene sequence: CDR1 SGHVT, CDR2 SQSDAQ. This clonotype came up a few times. Its antigen is not identified. TCRdb re-called the reads with MiXCR, one entry per CDR3 protein. The sample contains 800,000 to 950,000 distinct CDR3 sequences, over 25% of which appear only once. This clonotype was obtained from a human donor in good health (CMV status not recorded). Some clones in this sample may be carry-over from other donors' samples. The chain uses TRBV7-4 and TRBJ1-1, with D unresolved. Source: cultured CD8+ T cells from PBMCs, taken from culture after CMV antigen stimulation. CDR3 coding DNA: TGTGCCAGCAGCACCGGGGAGACTGAAGCTTTCTTT. Translating it yields CASSTGETEAFF.